This T cell receptor beta chain was found in a study of radiotherapy plus CTLA-4 blockade in lung cancer. The wider study: With roughly a third of patients having disease control, objective responses were seen in 15% to 20%. Findings and limits, study-wide: Interferon-beta and early blood T cell clone dynamics reportedly predicted response best.

Clones were read by immunoSEQ multiplex PCR, and TCRdb kept only the in-frame ones, dropping some. This sample has tens of thousands of clones, with 70% to 80% found just once. On this clone: Its antigen is unidentified.

Sequenced here: peripheral blood, sampled from a patient treated with radiotherapy plus ipilimumab. The clonotype was recovered from a human donor with non-small cell lung cancer who had a complete response to radiotherapy plus ipilimumab.

CDR3 amino acids: CASSETGGWGTEAFF. CDR3 bases: TGTGCCAGCAGTGAAACAGGGGGCTGGGGCACTGAAGCTTTCTTT. This rearrangement joins TRBV5-6 to TRBJ1-1, with TRBD1 identical over 9 bases. Germline V gene lookup returns CDR1 SGHDT and CDR2 YYEEEE. Trimming took 5 bases from V and 4 from J; bases not matched to a gene: 9. The CDR3 totals 15 residues.